This T cell receptor beta chain comes out of a study of T-cell reconstitution after alpha-beta-depleted transplantation in children. Study-wide points: Two months or so post-transplant, alpha-beta T cells reportedly derived from several hundred expanded graft clones. High day-60 TCRbeta diversity in some patients came from surviving recipient T cells and thymic progenitors. When one year had passed after transplant, most T-cell counts and diversity came from newly produced T cells.

Preparation of the TCRbeta library involved a method that used unique molecular identifiers. TCRdb re-analysed the PCR reads in MiXCR, keeping a single row per CDR3 protein. Of 450,000 to 550,000 distinct CDR3 sequences listed, 11% are singletons. The CDR3 sequence is 17 residues long. V was pared by 5 bases and J by 0 bases, with 11 bases of the junction left unmatched. Germline V gives CDR1 MNHEY, CDR2 SMNVEV (reference sequence). Concerning this clonotype: Its specificity is unknown.

This clonotype was obtained from a female patient aged 2 to 10 who had a stem cell transplant for aplastic anemia, so the T cells may come from the graft donor. The V gene is TRBV27, the J gene TRBJ2-3; 7 nucleotides match TRBD1. Sequences were derived from PBMCs, mostly from graft donor cells, sampled 180 days after TCRalphabeta/CD19-depleted stem cell transplant. The CDR3 protein is CASSLLSTGFSTDTQYF. The DNA of the CDR3 is TGTGCCAGCAGTCTCCTTTCGACAGGGTTTAGCACAGATACGCAGTATTTT.